Sequencing of this T cell receptor (beta chain) was carried out in a study of CD8 T cells in ankylosing spondylitis. Overall study findings and caveats: Previous work reported some of these motif variants in the synovial fluid and blood of reactive arthritis. Characteristic of ankylosing spondylitis blood, it appeared, was a TCR beta motif comprising about 8 highly homologous variants.

This clonotype was counted at least ten times. The target antigen is unknown. Germline-derived CDR1 and CDR2 are DFQATT and SNEGSKA (reference sequence). This CDR3 contains 14 residues. V lost 0 bases to trimming and J lost 2 bases, with 10 bases between them. TCRdb re-called the 5' RACE reads with MiXCR, one entry per CDR3 protein. Among approximately 35,000 distinct CDR3 sequences listed, approximately 9.9% were seen once. The genes are TRBV20-1 and TRBJ1-1; D gene unclear. The TCR comes from a male donor with ankylosing spondylitis. The sample comprised synovial fluid, either unsorted or a sorted T cell fraction (not recorded which). CDR3 DNA sequence: TGCAGTGCTAGAGATGACCACAGAAACACTGAAGCTTTCTTT. As protein: CSARDDHRNTEAFF.